These T cell receptor beta chains were read from a single sample in a study of shared T cell receptors in the human thymus. Clones were read by immunoSEQ multiplex PCR, and TCRdb kept only the in-frame ones, dropping some. This sample has 630,000 or so clones, with 87% found just once. This same sample was also taken into another study, of human thymus T cells.

The material sequenced was thymocytes. These receptors came from a boy younger than two with a congenital heart defect. The CDR3 runs from the conserved cysteine through the conserved F or W. Each record gives: CDR3 DNA, CDR3 protein, CDR3 length, V gene, D gene, clone size, J gene. A D gene is named only where the DNA matches it firmly. Clone size appears in some rows only: once, few, many, or a class for an expanded clone.

cdr3_nt: TGTGCCAGCAGTTTAGACTCCAACGGAGGCGAGCAGTACTTC; cdr3_aa: CASSLDSNGGEQYF; cdr3_length: 14; v_call: TRBV27; d_call: NA; clone_size: NA; j_call: TRBJ2-7
cdr3_nt: TGTGCCAGCAGTTTGCGGGAAGAACGGCAGGGAACCTACGAGCAGTACTTC; cdr3_aa: CASSLREERQGTYEQYF; cdr3_length: 17; v_call: TRBV27; d_call: NA; clone_size: NA; j_call: TRBJ2-7
cdr3_nt: TGTGCCAGCAGCGCTACAGGGGCCCAAACCTACGAGCAGTACTTC; cdr3_aa: CASSATGAQTYEQYF; cdr3_length: 15; v_call: TRBV9; d_call: TRBD1; clone_size: NA; j_call: TRBJ2-7
cdr3_nt: TGTGCCAGCAGGGGGGGGAGAGATAGCAATCAGCCCCAGCATTTT; cdr3_aa: CASRGGRDSNQPQHF; cdr3_length: 15; v_call: TRBV6-1; d_call: NA; clone_size: NA; j_call: TRBJ1-5
cdr3_nt: TGTGCCAGCAGTTACTCCACAACGCTAGACAGGGTCGGCTACACCTTC; cdr3_aa: CASSYSTTLDRVGYTF; cdr3_length: 16; v_call: TRBV6-5; d_call: TRBD1; clone_size: few; j_call: TRBJ1-2
cdr3_nt: TGTGCCAGCTCACCACCGACAGGGAACTATGGCTACACCTTC; cdr3_aa: CASSPPTGNYGYTF; cdr3_length: 14; v_call: TRBV18; d_call: TRBD1; clone_size: NA; j_call: TRBJ1-2
cdr3_nt: TGTGCCAGCAGTCGCGGGGGGGGTTCCTACGAGCAGTACTTC; cdr3_aa: CASSRGGGSYEQYF; cdr3_length: 14; v_call: TRBV6-5; d_call: TRBD2; clone_size: NA; j_call: TRBJ2-7
cdr3_nt: TGCAGCGTTCCGGGACTAACTAAAGAGCAGTACTTC; cdr3_aa: CSVPGLTKEQYF; cdr3_length: 12; v_call: TRBV29-1; d_call: TRBD2; clone_size: NA; j_call: TRBJ2-7
cdr3_nt: TGTGCCAGCAGCTTATTGGTGGCGGGGGCGAGCAATCAGCCCCAGCATTTT; cdr3_aa: CASSLLVAGASNQPQHF; cdr3_length: 17; v_call: TRBV28; d_call: NA; clone_size: NA; j_call: TRBJ1-5
cdr3_nt: TGTGCCAGCAGCGTAGAAAGCGGGGGTTTGTTATTCTACAATGAGCAGTTCTTC; cdr3_aa: CASSVESGGLLFYNEQFF; cdr3_length: 18; v_call: TRBV9; d_call: TRBD2; clone_size: once; j_call: TRBJ2-1
cdr3_nt: TGTGCCAGCAGAACTCTAGCGGGAGGGCCCGATACGCAGTATTTT; cdr3_aa: CASRTLAGGPDTQYF; cdr3_length: 15; v_call: TRBV28; d_call: TRBD2; clone_size: NA; j_call: TRBJ2-3
cdr3_nt: TGTGCCAGCAGGTGGCAGGGTAAGGAGTACTTC; cdr3_aa: CASRWQGKEYF; cdr3_length: 11; v_call: TRBV28; d_call: NA; clone_size: few; j_call: TRBJ2-5
cdr3_nt: TGTGCTAGCAGCAAACTCCGGGGAGGCACAGATACGCAGTATTTT; cdr3_aa: CASSKLRGGTDTQYF; cdr3_length: 15; v_call: TRBV7-7; d_call: NA; clone_size: NA; j_call: TRBJ2-3
cdr3_nt: TGTGCCAGCATGGGGCCACCTTCGACTAGCGGGGACCCGATACAAGAGACCCAGTACTTC; cdr3_aa: CASMGPPSTSGDPIQETQYF; cdr3_length: 20; v_call: TRBV2; d_call: TRBD2; clone_size: NA; j_call: TRBJ2-5
cdr3_nt: TGTGCCAGCAGCCCGGACGGAAAAGGGGGTGAAAAACTGTTTTTT; cdr3_aa: CASSPDGKGGEKLFF; cdr3_length: 15; v_call: TRBV7-2; d_call: NA; clone_size: NA; j_call: TRBJ1-4
cdr3_nt: TGTGCCAGCAGTCCCGCCGGGACAGACAACACTGAAGCTTTCTTT; cdr3_aa: CASSPAGTDNTEAFF; cdr3_length: 15; v_call: TRBV6-5; d_call: TRBD1; clone_size: NA; j_call: TRBJ1-1
cdr3_nt: TGTGCCAGCAGTTATGGTGGTGACAGGGCTGGAAACACCATATATTTT; cdr3_aa: CASSYGGDRAGNTIYF; cdr3_length: 16; v_call: TRBV28; d_call: TRBD1; clone_size: NA; j_call: TRBJ1-3
cdr3_nt: TGTGCCAGCAGCTTTCCGGGACAGGCGAACACTGAAGCTTTCTTT; cdr3_aa: CASSFPGQANTEAFF; cdr3_length: 15; v_call: TRBV7-9; d_call: TRBD1; clone_size: NA; j_call: TRBJ1-1
cdr3_nt: TGTGCCAGCACCATCCTCCGGGACAGGGAATACTTAGGGACTGAAGCTTTCTTT; cdr3_aa: CASTILRDREYLGTEAFF; cdr3_length: 18; v_call: TRBV7-9; d_call: TRBD1; clone_size: NA; j_call: TRBJ1-1
cdr3_nt: TGTGCCAGCTCACCACGGCGGAGGGCCGATGGATTTCTAAATGGCTACACCTTC; cdr3_aa: CASSPRRRADGFLNGYTF; cdr3_length: 18; v_call: TRBV18; d_call: NA; clone_size: NA; j_call: TRBJ1-2
cdr3_nt: TGTGCCAGCAGTTTAGGGCTGAGGGGAGGTTCACCCCTCCACTTT; cdr3_aa: CASSLGLRGGSPLHF; cdr3_length: 15; v_call: TRBV27; d_call: NA; clone_size: NA; j_call: TRBJ1-6
cdr3_nt: TGTGCCAGCAGTCCCCGGCGGGGGCATAGCAATCAGCCCCAGCATTTT; cdr3_aa: CASSPRRGHSNQPQHF; cdr3_length: 16; v_call: TRBV28; d_call: NA; clone_size: NA; j_call: TRBJ1-5
cdr3_nt: TGTGCCAGCAGCTTGGCCAGGGGACAACTGAACACTGAAGCTTTCTTT; cdr3_aa: CASSLARGQLNTEAFF; cdr3_length: 16; v_call: TRBV5-6; d_call: NA; clone_size: once; j_call: TRBJ1-1
cdr3_nt: TGTGCCAGCAGTGTGTCCGGCAGGGGAGGGCGGTACGAGCAGTACTTC; cdr3_aa: CASSVSGRGGRYEQYF; cdr3_length: 16; v_call: TRBV2; d_call: NA; clone_size: NA; j_call: TRBJ2-7
cdr3_nt: TGTGCCAGCAGTGCACGGGCAGGAACGACTGGCGGGAGGGAAAACGGGGAGCTGTTTTTT; cdr3_aa: CASSARAGTTGGRENGELFF; cdr3_length: 20; v_call: TRBV6-1; d_call: TRBD2; clone_size: NA; j_call: TRBJ2-2
cdr3_nt: TGTGCCAGCAGTGACCGCGGGACTCAAAGCACAGATACGCAGTATTTT; cdr3_aa: CASSDRGTQSTDTQYF; cdr3_length: 16; v_call: TRBV6-4; d_call: NA; clone_size: NA; j_call: TRBJ2-3
cdr3_nt: TGTGCCATTGGACAGAATCAGCCCCAGCATTTT; cdr3_aa: CAIGQNQPQHF; cdr3_length: 11; v_call: TRBV15; d_call: NA; clone_size: NA; j_call: TRBJ1-5
cdr3_nt: TGTGCCAGCAGCGTGACGACTAGTTCCTACAATGAGCAGTTCTTC; cdr3_aa: CASSVTTSSYNEQFF; cdr3_length: 15; v_call: TRBV7-6; d_call: NA; clone_size: NA; j_call: TRBJ2-1
cdr3_nt: TGCGCCAGCAGTTCGAAGTACAGGGGGCTAGATACGCAGTATTTT; cdr3_aa: CASSSKYRGLDTQYF; cdr3_length: 15; v_call: TRBV5-1; d_call: TRBD1; clone_size: NA; j_call: TRBJ2-3
cdr3_nt: TGTGCCAGCAGTAACGACGGGAGCGAGCAGTTCTTC; cdr3_aa: CASSNDGSEQFF; cdr3_length: 12; v_call: TRBV28; d_call: NA; clone_size: NA; j_call: TRBJ2-1
cdr3_nt: TGTGCCAGCAGTTACTCGAGTGGGGAGGTCTACGAGCAGTACTTC; cdr3_aa: CASSYSSGEVYEQYF; cdr3_length: 15; v_call: TRBV6-5; d_call: NA; clone_size: NA; j_call: TRBJ2-7
cdr3_nt: TGTGCTACGGGGGAGAAGCAGTTCTTC; cdr3_aa: CATGEKQFF; cdr3_length: 9; v_call: TRBV11-2; d_call: NA; clone_size: NA; j_call: TRBJ2-1
cdr3_nt: TGTGCCAGCAGCTCAGACAGGGGGACTGAAGCTTTCTTT; cdr3_aa: CASSSDRGTEAFF; cdr3_length: 13; v_call: TRBV27; d_call: TRBD1; clone_size: NA; j_call: TRBJ1-1
cdr3_nt: TGTGCCAGCAGCCCCCCAATGGTAGAGCGGGAGGGCACTAACAATGAGCAGTTCTTC; cdr3_aa: CASSPPMVEREGTNNEQFF; cdr3_length: 19; v_call: TRBV5-6; d_call: TRBD2; clone_size: NA; j_call: TRBJ2-1
cdr3_nt: TGTGCCAGCAGCCTTAGACAGGGCGAAGCTTTCTTT; cdr3_aa: CASSLRQGEAFF; cdr3_length: 12; v_call: TRBV5-6; d_call: TRBD1; clone_size: NA; j_call: TRBJ1-1
cdr3_nt: TGTGCCAGCAGCTTAATCCAGGAAGTCTACGAGCAGTACTTC; cdr3_aa: CASSLIQEVYEQYF; cdr3_length: 14; v_call: TRBV7-3; d_call: NA; clone_size: NA; j_call: TRBJ2-7
cdr3_nt: TGTGCCAGCAGCCTCTTTATGCGCTCCAGGAGGCCCGTGAACACTGAAGCTTTCTTT; cdr3_aa: CASSLFMRSRRPVNTEAFF; cdr3_length: 19; v_call: TRBV5-8; d_call: NA; clone_size: NA; j_call: TRBJ1-1
cdr3_nt: TGTGCCACCAGCAGAGTCTTGTATCAGGGCAACCGCACAGATACGCAGTATTTT; cdr3_aa: CATSRVLYQGNRTDTQYF; cdr3_length: 18; v_call: TRBV15; d_call: NA; clone_size: NA; j_call: TRBJ2-3
cdr3_nt: TGTGCCATCAGCCCGACTAGCGGGGGGAACACCGGGGAGCTGTTTTTT; cdr3_aa: CAISPTSGGNTGELFF; cdr3_length: 16; v_call: TRBV10-3; d_call: TRBD2; clone_size: NA; j_call: TRBJ2-2
cdr3_nt: TGCGCCAGCAGCCAAGAAAGTCGGGGTAGTTCGAGCGGCTACACCTTC; cdr3_aa: CASSQESRGSSSGYTF; cdr3_length: 16; v_call: TRBV4-3; d_call: NA; clone_size: once; j_call: TRBJ1-2
cdr3_nt: TGTGCCAGCAGTTTAGAGGTTTACCCTCCCTACGAGCAGTACTTC; cdr3_aa: CASSLEVYPPYEQYF; cdr3_length: 15; v_call: TRBV28; d_call: NA; clone_size: NA; j_call: TRBJ2-7
cdr3_nt: TGTGCCAGTAGTATCCCCCTCGGAGGGAACTATGGCTACACCTTC; cdr3_aa: CASSIPLGGNYGYTF; cdr3_length: 15; v_call: TRBV19; d_call: NA; clone_size: NA; j_call: TRBJ1-2
cdr3_nt: TGTGCCAGTATCCGGGTTGACTATGGCTACACCTTC; cdr3_aa: CASIRVDYGYTF; cdr3_length: 12; v_call: TRBV19; d_call: NA; clone_size: NA; j_call: TRBJ1-2
cdr3_nt: TGCGCCAGTTGGGACAGGGTAACCTATGGCTACACCTTC; cdr3_aa: CASWDRVTYGYTF; cdr3_length: 13; v_call: TRBV10-2; d_call: TRBD1; clone_size: NA; j_call: TRBJ1-2
cdr3_nt: TGTGCCAGCAGTTATGGGGGCTGGAGCTCCTACAATGAGCAGTTCTTC; cdr3_aa: CASSYGGWSSYNEQFF; cdr3_length: 16; v_call: TRBV6-5; d_call: NA; clone_size: NA; j_call: TRBJ2-1
cdr3_nt: TGTGCCAGCTCACCCCGAGACAGGGGGCTTGGCTACGAGCAGTACTTC; cdr3_aa: CASSPRDRGLGYEQYF; cdr3_length: 16; v_call: TRBV18; d_call: TRBD1; clone_size: few; j_call: TRBJ2-7
cdr3_nt: TGTGCCAGCAGCTTCGGGAGCCACGGCTCCTACGAGCAGTACTTC; cdr3_aa: CASSFGSHGSYEQYF; cdr3_length: 15; v_call: TRBV11-3; d_call: NA; clone_size: NA; j_call: TRBJ2-7
cdr3_nt: TGCGCCAGCAGCCCCCACACAGGGTACAATTCACCCCTCCACTTT; cdr3_aa: CASSPHTGYNSPLHF; cdr3_length: 15; v_call: TRBV4-3; d_call: NA; clone_size: few; j_call: TRBJ1-6
cdr3_nt: TGTGCCAGCAGTGAAGGTAAACAGGGATTCACTGAAGCTTTCTTT; cdr3_aa: CASSEGKQGFTEAFF; cdr3_length: 15; v_call: TRBV2; d_call: NA; clone_size: NA; j_call: TRBJ1-1